This entry concerns a single TCR beta chain. This record comes from a study of blood T cell repertoires in COVID-19. The wider study: Material from acute and convalescent COVID-19 was sourced from the United States, Italy and Spain. From T cells, B-cell-depleted T cells, or PBMCs came the material, which was cDNA or gDNA.

The data were produced by immunoSEQ multiplex PCR, yet TCRdb's version contains in-frame clones alone and is incomplete. Of about 130,000 clones listed, about 80% are singletons. This CDR3 contains 17 residues. CDR1 is LGHDT and CDR2 is YNNKEL in the germline V gene (reference sequence). The V segment lost 4 bases and the J segment 9 bases; nucleotides outside the gene matches: 17. The sequenced sample was peripheral blood. The chain is built from TRBV3-1 (or the pseudogene TRBV3-2) and TRBJ2-1; TRBD2 agrees at 8 bases. The origin of this receptor is an elderly woman with acute or convalescent COVID-19. The CDR3 nucleotides read TGTGCCAGCAGCCGAGATCTGCGGGGGGCTGTTGTATCTGAGCAGTTCTTC. Its translation: CASSRDLRGAVVSEQFF.